These 15 T cell receptor beta chains share one sample of origin, sequenced in a study of molecular identifiers for immune sequencing clone quantification. TCRdb used MiXCR to reprocess the PCR reads, holding one entry per CDR3 protein. Among just under 65,000 distinct CDR3 sequences, 19% were seen once, and the ten largest hold over 1.1%. The sequencing sample was made of naive CD8+ T cells from blood, with Jurkat cell RNA spiked in. Subset of the sample: FACS-sorted CD8+CD4-CCR7+CD45RA+ naive T cells. These receptors all stem from a human donor in good health. Some libraries in this study had Jurkat cell RNA spiked in.

This clonotype was detected ten times or more. V gene TRBV29-1 combines with J gene TRBJ2-7; 7 bases are a match to TRBD2. Germline V gene lookup returns CDR1 SQVTM and CDR2 ANQGSEA. There are 17 residues in the CDR3. The V gene end was trimmed by 0 bases and the J gene end by 1 base; junction bases not matched to a gene: 12. The CDR3 nucleotides are TGCAGCGTTGAAGACTCGAGCTCCGCGGGGGTTTCCTACGAGCAGTACTTC. It is translated as CSVEDSSSAGVSYEQYF.

As regards this clonotype: A read error may explain this, as a much larger clone is one base away. The conserved phenylalanine or tryptophan is not found at the CDR3 terminus, so this likely reflects a read error. The chain uses TRBV13 and TRBJ2-7, with 8 bases identical to TRBD2. The germline V gene encodes CDR1 PRHDT and CDR2 FYEKMQ (reference sequence). V shed 1 base, J shed 5 bases, and the junction held 1 base outside the gene matches. The CDR3 extends over 13 amino acids. The CDR3 bases are TGTGCCAGCAGCTTAGTGACTAGCGACGAGCAGTACCTC. Its protein is CASSLVTSDEQYL.

DNA of the CDR3: TGTGCCACCCGGGCCAGGGCGAACACCGGGGAGCTGTTTTTT. This encodes CATRARANTGELFF. The V gene is TRBV24-1, the J gene TRBJ2-2, with a possible D match to TRBD1 (5 bases). In germline, CDR1 is KGHDR, CDR2 SFDVKD. V was cut by 9 bases and J by 0 bases, with 10 bases left in between. The CDR3 covers 14 residues.

This clonotype was seen at least ten times. V and J are TRBV6-2 or TRBV6-3 and TRBJ2-3, with D unclear. The CDR3 has 15 residues. Germline CDR1 MNHEY, CDR2 SVGEGT. V lost 5 bases to trimming and J lost 2 bases, with 14 bases between them. The CDR3 reads CASSTESYFTDTQYF. In DNA, the CDR3 is TGTGCCAGCAGTACCGAATCCTACTTCACAGATACGCAGTATTTT.

The chain is built from TRBV6-2 or TRBV6-3 and TRBJ2-3; TRBD1 agrees at 10 bases. V was pared by 7 bases and J by 6 bases, with 10 bases of the junction left unmatched. The CDR3 loop spans 15 amino acids. Germline V gives CDR1 MNHEY, CDR2 SVGEGT. CDR3 nucleotides: TGTGCCAGCAAATCCGGGACAGGGGACGCCGATACGCAGTATTTT. It translates to CASKSGTGDADTQYF.

This sequence joins TRBV12-3 or TRBV12-4 and TRBJ2-7, with TRBD2 identical over 12 bases. CDR3 length equals 15 residues. J was trimmed by 6 bases and V by 3 bases; bases with no gene match: 6. The CDR3 reads CASSFASGRASEQYF. The CDR3 DNA reads TGTGCCAGCAGTTTTGCTAGCGGGAGGGCCAGCGAGCAGTACTTC.

The sample holds a few counts of this clonotype. This chain uses TRBV19 with TRBJ2-3; no reliable D call. The CDR3 has 13 amino acids. Trimming removed 2 bases from V and 4 bases from J, with 7 bases in between. In germline, CDR1 is LNHDA, CDR2 SQIVND (reference sequence). CDR3 amino acids: CASSILVADTQYF. CDR3 coding DNA: TGTGCCAGTAGTATATTGGTCGCAGATACGCAGTATTTT.

This clonotype was found many times. The chain is built from TRBV24-1 and TRBJ2-1; D perhaps matches TRBD1 (5 bases). V was cut by 2 bases and J by 12 bases, with 22 bases left in between. The CDR3 contains 16 residues. Germline V gene lookup returns CDR1 KGHDR and CDR2 SFDVKD. The CDR3 here is CATSDYSDSYLAGQFF. The CDR3 coding sequence is TGTGCCACCAGTGATTACAGTGACAGCTACCTGGCCGGGCAGTTCTTC.

This clonotype was recorded many times. This sequence joins TRBV4-2 and TRBJ1-2; weak D call: TRBD1 (5 bases). Trimming pared 3 bases from V and 3 bases from J, leaving 11 bases between. The V gene's germline CDR1 is LGHNA and CDR2 YNFKEQ. The CDR3 runs 14 residues. This chain's CDR3 is CASSQGPLDYGYTF. The DNA of the CDR3 is TGTGCCAGCAGCCAGGGACCCCTAGACTATGGCTACACCTTC.

This clonotype was observed at least ten times. The rearrangement uses TRBV10-2 and TRBJ1-1; D is unresolved. CDR3 length: 12 residues. Germline CDR1 reads WSHSY; CDR2 reads SAAADI. The V gene lost 7 bases and the J gene lost 0 bases, with 6 bases spanning the gap. The CDR3 nucleotides read TGCGCCAGCAATTCGTTGAACACTGAAGCTTTCTTT. As protein: CASNSLNTEAFF.

The sample holds many counts of this clonotype. The chain has TRBV11-2 and TRBJ2-1; 16 bases match TRBD2. J gave up 0 bases and V 6 bases, and 8 bases lay outside the gene matches. From germline, CDR1 is SGHAT and CDR2 FQNNGV. This CDR3 is built from 19 residues. The CDR3 DNA is TGTGCCAGCAGTAATCCGGGACTAGCGGGAGGGAGCTCCTACAATGAGCAGTTCTTC. The encoded protein is CASSNPGLAGGSSYNEQFF.

Remarks on this clonotype: A read error may explain this, as a much larger clone is one base away. This chain joins TRBV2 and TRBJ2-4; TRBD1 aligns across 7 bases. Germline V CDR1 and CDR2: SNHLY, FYNNEI. The CDR3 runs 15 residues. The DNA for the CDR3 is TGTGCCAGCAGAGGGACAGTCCTAGCCAAAAACATTCAGCACTTC. Translation: CASRGTVLAKNIQHF.

This clonotype was counted ten times or more. The rearrangement links TRBV20-1 to TRBJ2-7, with 12 bases that match TRBD1. With 6 bases clipped from V and 9 bases from J, the junction kept 6 bases outside the gene matches. The length of the CDR3 is 12 residues. Germline V CDR1 and CDR2: DFQATT, SNEGSKA (reference sequence). The CDR3 DNA reads as TGCAGTGCGGCGGGACAGGGGGCTGTGCAGTACTTC. Its protein is CSAAGQGAVQYF.

V is TRBV5-6 and J is TRBJ1-1; 8 bases match TRBD1. Germline CDR1 and CDR2: SGHDT and YYEEEE. The CDR3 runs to 14 residues. V lost 4 bases to trimming and J lost 5 bases; unmatched junction nucleotides: 7. The CDR3 nucleotides read TGTGCCAGCAGCCCGGACAGGGCAGTAACTGAAGCTTTCTTT. Encoded protein: CASSPDRAVTEAFF.

A note on this clonotype: A read error may be the cause here, since a much bigger clone is one base away. The chain couples TRBV27 to TRBJ2-1; weak D call: TRBD2 (6 bases). In germline, CDR1 is MNHEY, CDR2 SMNVEV (reference sequence). The CDR3 loop spans 16 amino acids. The CDR3 bases are TGTGCCAGCAGTCCCTCACTAGCAGACCTCTACAATGAGCGGTTCTTC. The encoded protein is CASSPSLADLYNERFF.